This TCR beta chain was captured in a study of T cell responses to AZD1222 COVID-19 vaccine. Study outcomes and limitations: Increased Spike-specific TCR breadth and depth were observed after two AZD1222 doses. Regions 160-218 and 743-854 dominated among vaccine-associated CD4 TCRs spanning spike.

Profiled with immunoSEQ multiplex PCR; TCRdb holds only in-frame clones, not every one. The data contain about 81,000 clones, around 93% of them singletons. Concerning this clone: What it binds is not known.

Trimming pared 4 bases from V and 7 bases from J, leaving 26 bases between. The germline V gene has CDR1 SNHLY and CDR2 FYNNEI. The CDR3 sequence is 17 residues long. This receptor was obtained from an adult who received the AZD1222 COVID-19 vaccine. The sample consisted of peripheral blood, taken 28 days after the second AZD1222 dose. The chain carries TRBV2 and TRBJ2-7; tentative D call: TRBD2 (5 bases). This CDR3 is CASSVALVSGPPGEQYF. The CDR3 bases are TGTGCCAGCAGTGTAGCTCTGGTGAGCGGACCCCCGGGGGAGCAGTACTTC.